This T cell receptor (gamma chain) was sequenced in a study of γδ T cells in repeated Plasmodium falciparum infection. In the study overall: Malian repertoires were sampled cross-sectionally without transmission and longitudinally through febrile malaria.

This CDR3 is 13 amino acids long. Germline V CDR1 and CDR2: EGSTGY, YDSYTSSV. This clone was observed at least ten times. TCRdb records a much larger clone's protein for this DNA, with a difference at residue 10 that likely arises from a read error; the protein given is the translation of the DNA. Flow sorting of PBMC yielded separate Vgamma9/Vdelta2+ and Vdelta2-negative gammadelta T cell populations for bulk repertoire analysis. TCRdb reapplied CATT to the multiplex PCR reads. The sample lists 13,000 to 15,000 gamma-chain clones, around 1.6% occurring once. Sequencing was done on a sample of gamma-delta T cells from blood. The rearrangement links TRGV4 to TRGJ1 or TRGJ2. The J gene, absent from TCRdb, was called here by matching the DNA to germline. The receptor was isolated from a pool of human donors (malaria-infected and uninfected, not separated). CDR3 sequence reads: CATWEKNYYRKLF. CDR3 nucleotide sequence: TGTGCCACCTGGGAAAAGAATTATTATAGGAAACTCTTT.